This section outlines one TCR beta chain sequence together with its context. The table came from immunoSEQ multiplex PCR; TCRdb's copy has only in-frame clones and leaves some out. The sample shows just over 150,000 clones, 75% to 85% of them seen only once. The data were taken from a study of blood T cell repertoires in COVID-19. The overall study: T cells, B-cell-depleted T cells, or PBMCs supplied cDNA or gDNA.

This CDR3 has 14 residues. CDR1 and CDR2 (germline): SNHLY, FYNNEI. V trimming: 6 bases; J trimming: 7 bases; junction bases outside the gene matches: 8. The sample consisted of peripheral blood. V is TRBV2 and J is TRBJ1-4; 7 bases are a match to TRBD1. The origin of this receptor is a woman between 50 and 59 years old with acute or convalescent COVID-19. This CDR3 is CASRGRNRGEKLFF. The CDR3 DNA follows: TGTGCCAGCAGGGGCAGAAACAGGGGTGAAAAACTGTTTTTT.